This record covers a single T cell receptor beta chain. The antigen is undetermined. Here immunoSEQ multiplex PCR was the method, and the copy in TCRdb shows in-frame clones only, minus some. Among about 51,000 clones listed, 81% were seen once. This CDR3 comprises 15 residues. Per germline, CDR1 SGHNT and CDR2 YYREEE (reference sequence). V lost 0 bases to trimming and J lost 15 bases, with 22 bases between them. This sample is part of a study of T cells in localized non-small cell lung cancer. Study conclusions and caveats: Tumor trailed uninvolved adjacent lung in T cell clonality, which peaked there. Greater blood T cell density accompanied longer overall survival. The appearance of a median approximately 57 of the top 100 tumor clones was seen in adjacent lung.

The sequences come from peripheral blood mononuclear cells, collected before any cancer treatment. The chain recombines TRBV5-4 with TRBJ2-4; a weak D match, TRBD1 (5 bases). The receptor was isolated from a man aged 40-75 years with stage III lung adenocarcinoma. CDR3 sequence (DNA): TGTGCCAGCAGCTTGGCCTCTGAGCCGACAGAGCTGCGGTACTTC. Translated, it gives CASSLASEPTELRYF.